Each of the 32 T cell receptor beta chains below was sequenced from the same sample in a study of OX40 agonist ivuxolimab in advanced cancers. Profiling relied on immunoSEQ multiplex PCR, and the TCRdb table lists in-frame clones only, not all of them. The sample has 50,000 to 70,000 clones; nearly 95% are singletons. Material: CD4+ or CD8+ T cells sorted from blood, obtained in a trial of the OX40 agonist ivuxolimab. These receptors were taken from an adult with an advanced solid tumor such as melanoma, head and neck, liver or kidney cancer.

This rearrangement joins TRBV4-2 to TRBJ1-5; D is uncertain. From germline, CDR1 is LGHNA and CDR2 YNFKEQ. This CDR3 region has 18 residues. V was pared by 5 bases and J by 0 bases, with 20 bases between. The CDR3 DNA sequence: TGTGCCAGCAGCTTGGAGGTTGACCTCGGGTATAGCAATCAGCCCCAGCATTTT. This codes for CASSLEVDLGYSNQPQHF.

V is TRBV14 and J is TRBJ2-1; D gene uncertain. Germline-derived CDR1 and CDR2 are SGHDN and FVKESK. The CDR3 runs 13 residues. Trimming took 4 bases from V and 9 from J, leaving 13 bases between them. The CDR3 nucleotides read TGTGCCAGCAGCCTTACAAGCAGAGGTGAGCAGTTCTTC. Translation gives CASSLTSRGEQFF.

The chain has TRBV6-5 and TRBJ1-3, with a possible D match to TRBD1 (6 bases). Germline CDR1 and CDR2: MNHEY and SVGAGI. Trimming left V 6 bases short and J 4 bases short, with 13 bases between. The CDR3 covers 14 residues. Here the CDR3 reads CASSRKGVGNTIYF. In nucleotides, the CDR3 is TGTGCCAGCAGCCGAAAGGGGGTCGGAAACACCATATATTTT.

This chain joins TRBV27 and TRBJ2-7, with TRBD2 matching 7 bases. V shed 6 bases and J 2 bases; nucleotides not matched to a gene: 7. Germline-derived CDR1 and CDR2 are MNHEY and SMNVEV (reference sequence). The CDR3 is 14 amino acids. This CDR3 reads CASSLGGKTYEQYF. In DNA, the CDR3 is TGTGCCAGCAGCTTGGGGGGGAAAACCTACGAGCAGTACTTC.

The J gene is TRBJ2-3, the V gene TRBV5-5, with 7 bases aligning to TRBD1. The trim removed 5 bases at V and 6 bases at J, leaving 9 bases unmatched. This CDR3 comprises 14 residues. The germline V gene encodes CDR1 SGHKS and CDR2 YYEKEE (reference sequence). This CDR3 reads CASRRQGPGDTQYF. The CDR3 bases are TGTGCCAGCAGAAGACAGGGCCCGGGGGATACGCAGTATTTT.

The genes are TRBV5-8 and TRBJ2-1; TRBD1 aligns across 9 bases. Germline values: CDR1 SGHTS, CDR2 YDEGEE. The V and J ends lost 0 bases and 5 bases, in that order; junction bases with no gene match: 3. This CDR3 is 15 amino acids long. The CDR3 sequence is CASSLDRGRHNEQFF. In nucleotides, the CDR3 is TGTGCCAGCAGCTTGGACAGGGGGCGACACAATGAGCAGTTCTTC. Full variable domain (remainder filled in from reference TRBV5-8 and TRBJ2-1): EAGVTQSPTHLIKTRGQQATLRCSPISGHTSVYWYQQALGLGLQFLLWYDEGEERNRGNFPPRFSGRQFPNYSSELNVNALELEDSALYLCASSLDRGRHNEQFFGPGTRLTVL.

In this sample, this clone turned up once. The chain is built from TRBV5-6 and TRBJ2-7, with 14 bases aligning to TRBD2. The junction had 7 bases not matched to a gene; V was cut back by 0 bases and J by 2 bases. The length of the CDR3 is 18 residues. The germline CDR1 and CDR2 sequences are SGHDT and YYEEEE. This CDR3 is CASSLEGLAGEHPYEQYF. In DNA, the CDR3 is TGTGCCAGCAGCTTGGAGGGACTAGCGGGAGAACACCCCTACGAGCAGTACTTC.

The chain uses TRBV7-9 and TRBJ1-5; no clear D gene. The CDR3 runs to 15 residues. Looked up from germline, CDR1 is SEHNR and CDR2 is FQNEAQ (reference sequence). Deletions cut 8 bases from V and 0 bases from J, with 14 bases between. Here the CDR3 DNA reads TGTGCCAGCCGCCTAAGCATCGATAGCAATCAGCCCCAGCATTTT. It is translated as CASRLSIDSNQPQHF.

The gene calls are TRBV29-1 and TRBJ2-7, with D perhaps TRBD2 (5 bases). In germline, CDR1 is SQVTM, CDR2 ANQGSEA. CDR3 length equals 13 residues. V dropped 0 bases and J dropped 7 bases, with 13 bases sitting between them. CDR3 coding DNA: TGCAGCGTTGAAGAAGCCGGGGTGGAGGAGCAGTACTTC. Amino acids: CSVEEAGVEEQYF.

The sample holds one count of this clone. The chain uses TRBV19 and TRBJ1-2; TRBD1 matches 7 bases. Germline V CDR1 and CDR2: LNHDA, SQIVND (reference sequence). The trim removed 10 bases at V and 3 bases at J, leaving 14 bases unmatched. The CDR3 runs to 15 residues. CDR3 DNA sequence: TGTGCCACTAACTTTTGGGACAGTATTGACTATGGCTACACCTTC. The encoded protein is CATNFWDSIDYGYTF.

This clone was counted only a few times. CDR3: CASSLSAGPTEAFF. CDR3 DNA: TGTGCCAGCAGTTTATCAGCAGGGCCCACTGAAGCTTTCTTT. The chain joins TRBV27 to TRBJ1-1, with D tentatively TRBD1 (5 bases). Trimming cost V 0 bases and J 4 bases, with 9 bases left between them. Germline CDR1 MNHEY, CDR2 SMNVEV (reference sequence). The CDR3 spans 14 residues.

V gene TRBV7-2 combines with J gene TRBJ2-7; TRBD1 is a possible D gene (5 bases). Per germline, CDR1 SGHTA and CDR2 FQGNSA. Trimming took 5 bases from V and 2 from J, leaving 13 bases between them. The CDR3 length is 14 residues. The CDR3 nucleotides read TGTGCCAGCAGCCCCACAGGACCTACCTACGAGCAGTACTTC. This translates into CASSPTGPTYEQYF.

The chain uses TRBV7-9 and TRBJ2-7; 7 positions agree with TRBD1. The CDR3 consists of 17 residues. Per the germline V gene, CDR1 is SEHNR and CDR2 is FQNEAQ (reference sequence). V lost 5 bases to trimming and J lost 0 bases; unmatched junction nucleotides: 13. CDR3 protein: CASSTWDSHLNSYEQYF. CDR3 in DNA: TGTGCCAGCAGCACCTGGGACAGCCATCTTAACTCCTACGAGCAGTACTTC.

The V call is TRBV30, the J call TRBJ2-7, with TRBD2 matching over 11 bases. Trimming took 1 base from V and 2 from J; bases not matched to a gene: 4. CDR3 length equals 15 residues. The germline V gene encodes CDR1 GTSNPN and CDR2 SVGIG (reference sequence). The CDR3 reads CAWSELAGVPYEQYF. The DNA of the CDR3 is TGTGCCTGGAGTGAACTAGCGGGAGTCCCCTACGAGCAGTACTTC.

V gene TRBV4-3 combines with J gene TRBJ1-2; tentative D call: TRBD1 (5 bases). Trimming pared 1 base from V and 1 base from J, leaving 10 bases between. Germline CDR1 and CDR2: LGHNA and YSLEER. This CDR3 has 15 residues. The CDR3 loop is CASSQAWGSNYGYTF. In DNA form, the CDR3 reads TGCGCCAGCAGCCAAGCCTGGGGCAGTAACTATGGCTACACCTTC.

The chain recombines TRBV6-6 with TRBJ1-1; D not certain. The CDR3 consists of 15 residues. Per germline, CDR1 MNHNY and CDR2 SVGAGI (reference sequence). The V and J ends lost 10 bases and 1 base respectively, with 19 bases between them. CDR3 protein: CATKWQEGPNTEAFF. The CDR3, as DNA: TGTGCCACCAAGTGGCAGGAAGGGCCGAACACTGAAGCTTTCTTT.

This clone has more than one count but fewer than ten. V gene TRBV10-3 combines with J gene TRBJ1-1, with 8 bases fitting TRBD1. J was trimmed by 5 bases and V by 2 bases; bases with no gene match: 4. The CDR3 consists of 14 residues. Looked up from germline, CDR1 is ENHRY and CDR2 is SYGVKD. The CDR3 reads CAISETGGGTEAFF. As DNA, the CDR3 is TGTGCCATCAGTGAGACAGGGGGTGGAACTGAAGCTTTCTTT.

The chain employs TRBV11-2 and TRBJ1-5, with 9 bases lining up with TRBD1. Trimming took 5 bases from V and 1 from J; bases not matched to a gene: 3. This CDR3 has 15 residues. CDR1 and CDR2 (germline): SGHAT, FQNNGV. CDR3 DNA sequence: TGTGCCAGCAGCCCTGGGACAGGGAGCAATCAGCCCCAGCATTTT. This gives the protein CASSPGTGSNQPQHF.

The rearrangement uses TRBV9 and TRBJ2-7; 9 bases fit TRBD2. From germline, CDR1 is SGDLS and CDR2 YYNGEE. The CDR3 runs 14 residues. The ends lost 0 bases at V and 2 bases at J; junction bases unmatched: 0. The CDR3 loop is CASSVGLAAYEQYF. The CDR3 DNA reads TGTGCCAGCAGCGTAGGACTAGCGGCCTACGAGCAGTACTTC.

This clone was seen a few times. V and J are TRBV9 and TRBJ1-1; no clear D gene. Trimming removed 4 bases from V and 1 base from J, with 8 bases in between. Germline-derived CDR1 and CDR2 are SGDLS and YYNGEE. The CDR3 has 13 residues. CDR3 in DNA: TGTGCCAGCAGCTCAGATGGGAACACTGAAGCTTTCTTT. This codes for CASSSDGNTEAFF.

The rearrangement joins TRBV6-5 to TRBJ2-1; 7 bases line up with TRBD1. After removal of 5 bases from V and 2 bases from J, the junction contained 3 bases not matched to a gene. The germline V gene has CDR1 MNHEY and CDR2 SVGAGI. CDR3 length: 14 amino acids. DNA of the CDR3: TGTGCCAGCAGTCGGGACAGCACCTACAATGAGCAGTTCTTC. This codes for CASSRDSTYNEQFF.

V and J are TRBV11-1 and TRBJ1-5; 8 bases are a match to TRBD1. The CDR3 contains 16 residues. Germline assignment: CDR1 SGHAT and CDR2 FQDESV (reference sequence). Germline trimming cut 5 bases from V and 1 base from J; bases unmatched to any gene: 7. The CDR3: CASSHRTGPSNQPQHF. The DNA of the CDR3 is TGTGCCAGCAGCCATAGGACAGGGCCGAGCAATCAGCCCCAGCATTTT.

The rearrangement joins TRBV27 to TRBJ1-5, with D perhaps TRBD1 (6 bases). The CDR3 covers 16 residues. In germline, CDR1 is MNHEY, CDR2 SMNVEV (reference sequence). The germline V and J ends were trimmed by 0 bases and 4 bases, with 13 bases remaining between them. The CDR3, as DNA: TGTGCCAGCAGTTTATCCCTGGGGGCAAGTAATCAGCCCCAGCATTTT. Its translation is CASSLSLGASNQPQHF.

V usage is TRBV7-9 and J usage is TRBJ2-2; 14 nucleotides agree with TRBD2. CDR3 size: 17 residues. CDR1 and CDR2 (germline): SEHNR, FQNEAQ (reference sequence). J lost 6 bases, V lost 3 bases, and 6 bases had no gene match. The CDR3 coding sequence is TGTGCCAGCAGCTTTGGGACTAGCGGGAGTGGATCCGGGGAGCTGTTTTTT. This encodes CASSFGTSGSGSGELFF. Drawing the rest from reference TRBV7-9 and TRBJ2-2, the complete variable domain is DTGVSQNPRHKITKRGQNVTFRCDPISEHNRLYWYRQTLGQGPEFLTYFQNEAQLEKSRLLSDRFSAERPKGSFSTLEIQRTEQGDSAMYLCASSFGTSGSGSGELFFGEGSRLTVL.

V and J are TRBV28 and TRBJ2-2; D ambiguous. CDR1 and CDR2 (germline): MDHEN, SYDVKM. The CDR3 contains 11 residues. V dropped 4 bases and J dropped 4 bases, with 1 base sitting between them. CDR3 coding DNA: TGTGCCAGCAGTTCCACCGGGGAGCTGTTTTTT. Translated: CASSSTGELFF.

J is TRBJ2-5 and V is TRBV13; D could derive from TRBD1 or TRBD2 (6 bases each). The CDR3 is 14 residues long. The ends were cut back, 0 bases at V and 4 bases at J, with 9 bases in the middle. Germline V gives CDR1 PRHDT, CDR2 FYEKMQ (reference sequence). The CDR3 reads CASSLGGGGETQYF. The CDR3, as DNA: TGTGCCAGCAGCTTAGGGGGGGGCGGAGAGACCCAGTACTTC.

The V gene is TRBV18, the J gene TRBJ2-3, with 12 positions matching TRBD2. With 3 bases clipped from V and 0 bases from J, the junction kept 10 bases outside the gene matches. The CDR3 covers 19 residues. CDR1 is KGHSH, CDR2 LQKENI, per germline. CDR3 bases: TGTGCCAGCTCACCCTCGACTAGCGGGAGTTCAGAGAGCACAGATACGCAGTATTTT. Translating it yields CASSPSTSGSSESTDTQYF.

The rearrangement links TRBV7-2 to TRBJ1-1; D unresolved. The germline V gene has CDR1 SGHTA and CDR2 FQGNSA. This CDR3 is 16 amino acids long. V gave up 0 bases and J gave up 1 base, with 12 bases separating them. CDR3 amino acids: CASSLAFGLTNTEAFF. The CDR3 DNA sequence: TGTGCCAGCAGCTTAGCCTTCGGACTTACGAACACTGAAGCTTTCTTT.

The rearrangement links TRBV5-4 to TRBJ1-1; D possibly corresponds to TRBD1 (6 bases). From germline, CDR1 is SGHNT and CDR2 YYREEE (reference sequence). V dropped 0 bases and J dropped 4 bases, with 10 bases sitting between them. The CDR3 is made up of 14 amino acids. The CDR3 protein is CASSLAWGPTEAFF. The CDR3 nucleotides are TGTGCCAGCAGCTTGGCTTGGGGGCCCACTGAAGCTTTCTTT. Full variable domain (remainder filled in from reference TRBV5-4 and TRBJ1-1): ETGVTQSPTHLIKTRGQQVTLRCSSQSGHNTVSWYQQALGQGPQFIFQYYREEENGRGNFPPRFSGLQFPNYSSELNVNALELDDSALYLCASSLAWGPTEAFFGQGTRLTVV.

The rearrangement links TRBV30 to TRBJ2-4, with no clear D. The V end lost 5 bases, the J end lost 6 bases, and 11 bases lay between the germline ends. This CDR3 is 12 amino acids long. The germline gives CDR1 GTSNPN, CDR2 SVGIG (reference sequence). In DNA, the CDR3 is TGTGCCTGGTCCTCGAATTTAAACATTCAGTACTTC. It codes for CAWSSNLNIQYF.

J is TRBJ1-2 and V is TRBV28; 7 bases are shared with TRBD1. This CDR3 spans 15 amino acids. Germline trimming cut 1 base from V and 4 bases from J; bases unmatched to any gene: 6. From germline, CDR1 is MDHEN and CDR2 SYDVKM. This CDR3 is CASSLSDRVAYGYTF. CDR3 DNA sequence: TGTGCCAGCAGTTTATCCGACAGGGTGGCCTATGGCTACACCTTC.

Only one count was recorded for this clone. The rearrangement links TRBV7-2 to TRBJ1-1; D is uncertain. Trimming took off 2 bases at V and 1 base at J, with 5 bases between the two ends. CDR1 and CDR2 (germline): SGHTA, FQGNSA. The CDR3 length is 13 residues. CDR3 nucleotides: TGTGCCAGCAGCTTAATGGGGAACACTGAAGCTTTCTTT. Translating it yields CASSLMGNTEAFF.